Below, one T cell receptor (beta chain) is given with its context. The sample originates from a study of T cell changes during pregnancy in multiple sclerosis. From germline, CDR1 is ENHRY and CDR2 SYGVKD. The CDR3 is 14 residues long. With 6 bases clipped from V and 5 bases from J, the junction kept 5 bases outside the gene matches. Repertoires were generated with immunoSEQ multiplex PCR, while TCRdb's copy carries only in-frame clones and drops some. The sample contains 100,000 or so clones, more than 80% of which appear only once. The genes are TRBV10-3 and TRBJ2-5; 11 nucleotides match TRBD2. The specimen was peripheral blood, collected in the second trimester of pregnancy. This clonotype was sampled from a female donor with multiple sclerosis, enrolled in a pregnancy study. The CDR3 here is CAIRPGTSGETQYF. The CDR3 DNA is TGTGCCATCAGGCCCGGGACTAGCGGCGAGACCCAGTACTTC.